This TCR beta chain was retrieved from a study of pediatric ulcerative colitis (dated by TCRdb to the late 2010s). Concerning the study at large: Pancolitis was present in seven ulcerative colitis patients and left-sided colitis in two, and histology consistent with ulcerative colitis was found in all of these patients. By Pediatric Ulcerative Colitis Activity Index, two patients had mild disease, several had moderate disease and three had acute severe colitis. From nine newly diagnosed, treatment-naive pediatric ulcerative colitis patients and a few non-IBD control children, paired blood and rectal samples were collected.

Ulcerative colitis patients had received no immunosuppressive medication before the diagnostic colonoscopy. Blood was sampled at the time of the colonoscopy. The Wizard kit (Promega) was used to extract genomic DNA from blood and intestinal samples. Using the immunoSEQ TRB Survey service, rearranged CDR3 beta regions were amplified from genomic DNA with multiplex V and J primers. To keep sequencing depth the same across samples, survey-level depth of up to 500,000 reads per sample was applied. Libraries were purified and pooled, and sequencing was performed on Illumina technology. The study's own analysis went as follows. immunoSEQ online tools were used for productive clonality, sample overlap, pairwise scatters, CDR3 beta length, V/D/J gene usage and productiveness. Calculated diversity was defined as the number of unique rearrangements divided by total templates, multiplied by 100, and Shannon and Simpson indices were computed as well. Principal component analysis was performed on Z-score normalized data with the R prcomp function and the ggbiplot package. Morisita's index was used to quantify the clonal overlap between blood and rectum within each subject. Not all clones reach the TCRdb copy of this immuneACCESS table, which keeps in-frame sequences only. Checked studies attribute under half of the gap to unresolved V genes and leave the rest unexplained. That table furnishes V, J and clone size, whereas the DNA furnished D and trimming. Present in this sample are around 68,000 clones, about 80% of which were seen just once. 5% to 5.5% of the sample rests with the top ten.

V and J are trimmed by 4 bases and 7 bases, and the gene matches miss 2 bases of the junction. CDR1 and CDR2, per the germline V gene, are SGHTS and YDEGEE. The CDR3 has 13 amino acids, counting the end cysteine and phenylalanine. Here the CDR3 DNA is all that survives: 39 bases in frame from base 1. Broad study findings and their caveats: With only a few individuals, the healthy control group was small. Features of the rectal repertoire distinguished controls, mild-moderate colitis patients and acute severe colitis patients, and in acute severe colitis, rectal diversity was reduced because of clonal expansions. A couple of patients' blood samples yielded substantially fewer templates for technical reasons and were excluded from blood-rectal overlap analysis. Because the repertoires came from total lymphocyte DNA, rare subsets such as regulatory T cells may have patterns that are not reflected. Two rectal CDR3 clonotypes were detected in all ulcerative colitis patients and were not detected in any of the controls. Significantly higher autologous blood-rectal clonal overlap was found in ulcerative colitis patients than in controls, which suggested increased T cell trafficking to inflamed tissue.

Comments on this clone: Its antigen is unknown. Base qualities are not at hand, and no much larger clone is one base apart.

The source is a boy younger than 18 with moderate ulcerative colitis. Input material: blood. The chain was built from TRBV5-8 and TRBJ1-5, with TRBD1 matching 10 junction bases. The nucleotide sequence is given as TGTGCCAGCAGCCGGGACAGGGGACAGCCCCAGCATTTT. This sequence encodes CASSRDRGQPQHF. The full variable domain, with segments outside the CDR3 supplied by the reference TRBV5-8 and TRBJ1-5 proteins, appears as EAGVTQSPTHLIKTRGQQATLRCSPISGHTSVYWYQQALGLGLQFLLWYDEGEERNRGNFPPRFSGRQFPNYSSELNVNALELEDSALYLCASSRDRGQPQHFGDGTRLSIL.